One sample yielded the 24 T cell receptor beta chains listed below, sequenced in a study of CD8 T cells in Susac syndrome (dated 2019 in TCRdb). The receptor library was made with the immunoSEQ multiplex PCR assay. RNA was extracted with the RNeasy kit and 0.5 to 1 ug was reverse transcribed using random hexamers. The public reads were run again by TCRdb, first through fastp at Q25 and then through MiXCR, and only productive beta chains were kept. Each CDR3 protein gets just one entry, which takes the most common genes and DNA from the rows behind it. The sample table shows hundreds of thousands of distinct CDR3 sequences, and approximately 84% are seen once. The ten largest clones capture 0.11% of the sample. Sequencing used CD8+ T cells from PBMCs. These receptors all come from a human donor with multiple sclerosis.

The chain is built from TRBV21-1 and TRBJ1-3; the table names TRBD1, a call not compared with the DNA. TRBV21-1 is given as a pseudogene. CDR3 length equals 17 residues. CDR3 protein: CASRMPDRGASGNTIYF. DNA of the CDR3: TGTGCCAGCAGAATGCCGGACAGGGGAGCCTCTGGAAACACCATATATTTT.

The J gene is TRBJ2-2, the V gene TRBV29-1, with D maybe TRBD1 (5 bases). The CDR3 runs 13 residues. Trimming removed 7 bases from V and 4 bases from J, with 13 bases in between. The germline CDR1 and CDR2 sequences are SQVTM and ANQGSEA. The CDR3 DNA sequence: TGCAGCGGGGGCAGCGTTACCACCGGGGAGCTGTTTTTT. It codes for CSGGSVTTGELFF.

The chain links TRBV7-2 to TRBJ2-2; 7 bases map to TRBD1. Germline lookup yields CDR1 SGHTA and CDR2 FQGNSA. Trimming cost V 6 bases and J 2 bases; bases outside gene matches: 12. The CDR3 is 17 residues long. The CDR3 DNA sequence: TGTGCCAGCAGTAAATCTGAGGGGGCCCCAAACACCGGGGAGCTGTTTTTT. Protein: CASSKSEGAPNTGELFF.

The rearrangement links TRBV6-1 to TRBJ2-4; a weak D match, TRBD2 (5 bases). Per germline, CDR1 MNHNS and CDR2 SASEGT. V was trimmed by 4 bases and J by 4 bases, leaving 17 bases between them. The CDR3 has 16 amino acids. As DNA, the CDR3 is TGTGCCAGCAGTGCCCGATTCGAGGGCCGAAAAAACATTCAGTACTTC. Translation: CASSARFEGRKNIQYF.

The rearrangement uses TRBV12-3 or TRBV12-4 and TRBJ1-2; 7 bases line up with TRBD1. CDR3 size: 16 residues. Germline trimming cut 6 bases from V and 4 bases from J; bases unmatched to any gene: 14. This CDR3 reads CASSWTLAGTAYGYTF. The CDR3 DNA sequence: TGTGCCAGCAGCTGGACCTTAGCCGGGACAGCCTATGGCTACACCTTC.

The rearrangement joins TRBV2 to TRBJ2-7, with a weak D call TRBD2 (5 bases). CDR1 SNHLY and CDR2 FYNNEI come from the germline V gene. This CDR3 is built from 14 residues. The ends were cut back, 8 bases at V and 0 bases at J, with 14 bases in the middle. The CDR3, as DNA: TGTGCCAGCGGTCTGGAGGCTACCTCCTACGAGCAGTACTTC. Its protein is CASGLEATSYEQYF.

The V call is TRBV20-1, the J call TRBJ2-7; TRBD1 matches 9 bases. CDR1 is DFQATT, CDR2 SNEGSKA, per germline (reference sequence). Germline trimming cut 5 bases from V and 3 bases from J; bases unmatched to any gene: 11. The CDR3 spans 15 residues. The CDR3 DNA reads as TGCAGTGCTCTCCGGGACAGGGAGGGTTTCTACGAGCAGTACTTC. It is translated as CSALRDREGFYEQYF.

CDR3 in amino acids: CASSWTFYNEQFF. The CDR3 nucleotides read TGTGCCAGCAGTTGGACCTTCTACAATGAGCAGTTCTTC. This sequence joins TRBV27 and TRBJ2-1; D unresolved. Germline V gene data show CDR1 as MNHEY and CDR2 as SMNVEV (reference sequence). This CDR3 spans 13 amino acids. V lost 4 bases and J 3 bases, leaving 7 bases between the germline ends.

This clonotype occurred a few times. The chain recombines TRBV27 with TRBJ2-3; D is unclear. Germline V lookup: CDR1 MNHEY, CDR2 SMNVEV (reference sequence). The germline V and J ends were trimmed by 6 bases and 0 bases, with 4 bases remaining between them. This CDR3 region has 12 residues. The CDR3 sequence: CASSPSTDTQYF. The DNA for the CDR3 is TGTGCCAGCAGCCCTAGCACAGATACGCAGTATTTT.

This sequence joins TRBV7-8 and TRBJ2-1, with 8 bases lining up with TRBD2. With V trimmed by 5 bases and J by 7 bases, 7 bases remained unmatched. Per the germline V gene, CDR1 is SGHVS and CDR2 is FQNEAQ. This CDR3 is 14 amino acids long. The chain's CDR3 is CASSHRGGLNEQFF. The CDR3 DNA is TGTGCCAGCAGCCACCGGGGGGGGCTGAATGAGCAGTTCTTC.

The chain uses TRBV20-1 and TRBJ2-7; 7 bases map to TRBD1. Germline CDR1 DFQATT, CDR2 SNEGSKA (reference sequence). V dropped 0 bases and J dropped 3; count of bases not matched to a gene: 8. There are 15 residues in the CDR3. Here the CDR3 DNA reads TGCAGTGCTAGAGATCGACAGACAGGGTTCTACGAGCAGTACTTC. Translation: CSARDRQTGFYEQYF.

The CDR3 nucleotides read TGTGCCAGCAGCCCGATTGGGGGGGCCCCCTATGGCTACACCTTC. It yields the protein CASSPIGGAPYGYTF. The chain uses TRBV27 and TRBJ1-2, with D tentatively TRBD1 (6 bases). V lost 6 bases to trimming and J lost 4 bases, with 18 bases between them. This CDR3 spans 15 amino acids. CDR1 is MNHEY, CDR2 SMNVEV, per germline (reference sequence).

The chain links TRBV12-3 or TRBV12-4 to TRBJ2-3; D ambiguous. Trimming stripped 2 bases from V and 0 bases from J, with 12 bases between. There are 16 residues in the CDR3. The CDR3 sequence is CASSLLGTQSTDTQYF. The CDR3 nucleotides read TGTGCCAGCAGTTTACTCGGAACCCAAAGCACAGATACGCAGTATTTT.

The chain carries TRBV9 and TRBJ1-4; TRBD1 might be the D (5 bases). V lost 3 bases, J lost 8 bases, and 17 bases lay in between. Germline assignment: CDR1 SGDLS and CDR2 YYNGEE. CDR3 length: 15 amino acids. The CDR3 nucleotides read TGTGCCAGCAGCGCGGGGGAAGTCTACGGGGAAAAACTGTTTTTT. It encodes CASSAGEVYGEKLFF.

This clonotype was observed once. The chain couples TRBV5-1 to TRBJ2-1; no clear D gene. The CDR3 runs to 12 residues. With 0 bases removed from V and 7 bases from J, the gap between germline ends came to 5 bases. Germline-derived CDR1 and CDR2 are SGHRS and YFSETQ. The CDR3 is CASSLEFNEQFF. The CDR3 DNA reads TGCGCCAGCAGCTTGGAGTTTAATGAGCAGTTCTTC. Using reference TRBV5-1 and TRBJ2-1 for the parts outside the CDR3, the full variable domain is KAGVTQTPRYLIKTRGQQVTLSCSPISGHRSVSWYQQTPGQGLQFLFEYFSETQRNKGNFPGRFSGRQFSNSRSEMNVSTLELGDSALYLCASSLEFNEQFFGPGTRLTVL.

This clonotype was counted between two and nine times. The CDR3 reads CASTTGMNTEAFF. In nucleotides, the CDR3 is TGTGCCAGCACCACAGGGATGAACACTGAAGCTTTCTTT. The chain combines TRBV19 with TRBJ1-1; D possibly corresponds to TRBD1 (6 bases). The CDR3 has 13 amino acids. Per germline, CDR1 LNHDA and CDR2 SQIVND (reference sequence). V lost 9 bases and J lost 0, with 11 bases in between.

The count of this clonotype is one. The V call is TRBV12-3 or TRBV12-4, the J call TRBJ2-7, with 8 bases fitting TRBD1. V was clipped by 6 bases and J by 6 bases; unmatched bases: 7. There are 13 residues in the CDR3. DNA of the CDR3: TGTGCCAGCAGCAACGGACAGGGTGGCGAGCAGTACTTC. Its translation is CASSNGQGGEQYF.

There are a few counts of this clonotype. This chain joins TRBV7-2 and TRBJ2-5, with 9 bases lining up with TRBD2. Germline trimming cut 4 bases from V and 1 base from J; bases unmatched to any gene: 4. Germline V gene sequence: CDR1 SGHTA, CDR2 FQGNSA. The CDR3 spans 15 residues. DNA for the CDR3: TGTGCCAGCAGCTCGACTAGCGGACTCCAAGAGACCCAGTACTTC. This encodes CASSSTSGLQETQYF.

The chain employs TRBV7-9 and TRBJ2-7; D not resolved. Germline CDR1 is SEHNR and CDR2 is FQNEAQ (reference sequence). The V gene lost 3 bases and the J gene lost 4 bases, with 7 bases spanning the gap. The CDR3 length is 12 residues. CDR3 in DNA: TGTGCCAGCAGCTTTGGCCCTTACGAGCAGTACTTC. As protein: CASSFGPYEQYF.

The CDR3 coding sequence is TGTGCCAGCAGCCTCCGGCTCCCGGACAGGGGACGGCTACCCCTCCACTTT. It is translated as CASSLRLPDRGRLPLHF. The rearrangement joins TRBV14 to TRBJ1-6; 9 nucleotides line up with TRBD1. The J segment lost 12 bases and the V segment lost 4 bases, leaving 16 bases of the junction unmatched. The germline CDR1 and CDR2 sequences are SGHDN and FVKESK. The length of the CDR3 is 17 residues.

This chain links TRBV29-1 with TRBJ2-1, with TRBD2 as a possible D gene (5 bases). The CDR3 is 11 residues long. V lost 6 bases and J lost 8, with 11 bases in between. The germline V gene has CDR1 SQVTM and CDR2 ANQGSEA. The CDR3 spells CSVPRADEQFF. The CDR3 nucleotides read TGCAGCGTCCCCCGAGCGGATGAGCAGTTCTTC.

The chain has TRBV30 and TRBJ1-1; maybe TRBD1 (5 bases). The CDR3 is 15 amino acids. Germline loops: CDR1 GTSNPN, CDR2 SVGIG (reference sequence). V dropped 0 bases and J dropped 5 bases, with 16 bases sitting between them. CDR3 sequence: CAWSVRGLEGTEAFF. CDR3 coding DNA: TGTGCCTGGAGTGTACGTGGCCTCGAGGGGACTGAAGCTTTCTTT.

The chain couples TRBV28 to TRBJ2-5, with TRBD1 matching 7 bases. Per germline, CDR1 MDHEN and CDR2 SYDVKM. The CDR3 length is 15 residues. With V trimmed by 7 bases and J by 2 bases, 10 bases remained unmatched. CDR3 region: CASTDLGDSQETQYF. The CDR3, as DNA: TGTGCCAGCACCGACCTGGGGGACAGTCAAGAGACCCAGTACTTC.

In its sample, this clonotype was seen a few times. A junction boundary mismatches the germline segment, possibly from a read error. The chain employs TRBV4-1 and TRBJ2-3; TRBD2 agrees at 7 bases. Germline lookup yields CDR1 MGHRA and CDR2 YSYEKL. The CDR3 consists of 13 residues. CDR3: CASSQRGADTQYF. DNA of the CDR3: TGTGCCAGCAGCCAACGGGGGGCAGATACGCAGTATTTT.